This T cell receptor beta chain was found in a study of OX40 agonist ivuxolimab in advanced cancers. Study-level information: An agonistic human IgG2 monoclonal antibody against OX40 (CD134) was given. Findings and caveats of the study: More expanded clones were found, on average, in CD8+ than in CD4+ T cells. Dosing at 0.1 to 3.0 mg/kg was accompanied by clonal expansion of CD4+ and CD8+ blood T cells by week 6.

Peripheral blood came from all dose cohorts at three timepoints. In the case of this clone: The antigen is not known.

There are 17 residues in the CDR3. Looked up from germline, CDR1 is MNHEY and CDR2 is SMNVEV (reference sequence). The ends lost 7 bases at V and 2 bases at J; junction bases unmatched: 10. The data were produced by immunoSEQ multiplex PCR, yet TCRdb's version contains in-frame clones alone and is incomplete. The sample carries 50,000 to 70,000 clones, roughly 93% recorded once. The receptor was derived from an adult with an advanced solid tumor such as melanoma, head and neck, liver or kidney cancer. Sequences were derived from CD4+ or CD8+ T cells sorted from blood, sampled in a trial of the OX40 agonist ivuxolimab. The chain recombines TRBV27 with TRBJ2-1; 11 positions match TRBD1. Here the CDR3 reads CASTLLGTGGPYNEQFF. DNA for the CDR3: TGTGCCAGCACCCTCCTAGGGACAGGGGGGCCCTACAATGAGCAGTTCTTC.